This T cell receptor (beta chain) was retrieved from a study of cytomegalovirus exposure and HLA in healthy donors. CDR3 size: 13 residues. Germline V gene data show CDR1 as SGHRS and CDR2 as YFSETQ. The V end lost 0 bases, the J end lost 9 bases, and 12 bases lay between the germline ends. Note on this clone: Its antigen is unidentified.

General observations from the study: With high specificity and sensitivity, the classifier reportedly diagnosed cytomegalovirus status.

The PCR made use of 60 Vbeta and 13 Jbeta primers. This table comes from immunoSEQ multiplex PCR, and its TCRdb copy is limited to in-frame clones, with some not included. This sample has 130,000 to 150,000 clones, with over 70% found just once. The gene calls are TRBV5-1 and TRBJ2-5, with D possibly TRBD2 on 7 matching bases. The receptor was isolated from a male donor in good health and CMV-seronegative. Material: PBMCs. In nucleotides, the CDR3 is TGCGCCAGCAGCTTGGTCAGGGGAGGGGCCCAGTACTTC. It yields the protein CASSLVRGGAQYF.